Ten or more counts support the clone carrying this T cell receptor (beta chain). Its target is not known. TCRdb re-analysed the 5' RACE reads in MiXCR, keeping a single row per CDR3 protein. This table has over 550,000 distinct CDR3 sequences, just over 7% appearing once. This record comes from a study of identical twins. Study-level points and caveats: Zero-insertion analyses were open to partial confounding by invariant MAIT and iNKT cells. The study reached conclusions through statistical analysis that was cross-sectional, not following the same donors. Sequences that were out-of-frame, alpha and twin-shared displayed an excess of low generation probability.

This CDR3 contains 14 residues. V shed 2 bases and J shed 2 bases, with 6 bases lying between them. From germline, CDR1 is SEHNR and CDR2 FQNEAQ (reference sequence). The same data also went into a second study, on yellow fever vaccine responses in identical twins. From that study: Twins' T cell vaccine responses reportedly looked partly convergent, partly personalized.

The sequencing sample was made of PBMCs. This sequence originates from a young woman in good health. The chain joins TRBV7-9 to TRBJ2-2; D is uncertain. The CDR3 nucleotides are TGTGCCAGCAGCTTAAATCCCAACACCGGGGAGCTGTTTTTT. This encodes CASSLNPNTGELFF. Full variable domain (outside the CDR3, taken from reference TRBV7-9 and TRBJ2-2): DTGVSQNPRHKITKRGQNVTFRCDPISEHNRLYWYRQTLGQGPEFLTYFQNEAQLEKSRLLSDRFSAERPKGSFSTLEIQRTEQGDSAMYLCASSLNPNTGELFFGEGSRLTVL.